The rows below give T cell receptor beta chains drawn from one sample of a study of CD8 T cells in Susac syndrome. A single record per CDR3 protein comes from TCRdb applying MiXCR to the immunoSEQ multiplex PCR reads. The data hold around 300,000 distinct CDR3 sequences, with about 91% observed a single time. The sequenced sample was CD4+ T cells from PBMCs. The receptors were gathered from a human donor with multiple sclerosis. CDR3s leave out the opening cysteine and the closing phenylalanine or tryptophan. D genes are given only for firm matches. Only some rows state a clone size, as once, few, many or a class for expanded clones.

>TRBD1|TRBV20-1|TRBJ1-2|.
SASKTGNYGYT
>TRBD1|TRBV7-9|TRBJ2-3|.
ASSARQGRSTDTQY
>.|TRBV7-9|TRBJ2-3|.
ASSLFLSTDTQY
>TRBD1|TRBV5-6|TRBJ1-2|.
ASTVDRGDGYT
>TRBD2|TRBV10-1|TRBJ2-1|.
ASSVGLVSYNEQF
>.|TRBV12-5|TRBJ1-5|once
ASGLAVEGNQPQH
>TRBD2|TRBV4-2|TRBJ2-3|.
ASSQVAGLGTDTQY
>TRBD2|TRBV5-1|TRBJ2-1|.
ASSLDSGLAGDEQF
>.|TRBV20-1|TRBJ1-5|.
SARRVSDQPQH
>.|TRBV9|TRBJ1-6|few
ASSVDTSNSPLH
>.|TRBV20-1|TRBJ2-3|.
SARKTGLAVTDTQY
>TRBD1|TRBV6-6|TRBJ1-1|.
ASRNLQGANAEAF
>.|TRBV12-3/TRBV12-4|TRBJ2-5|.
ASSQIPLQTQY
>.|TRBV25-1|TRBJ2-2|.
ASSDAGRIAGELF
>.|TRBV30|TRBJ1-3|.
AWSVRGDPRFLSGNTIY
>.|TRBV27|TRBJ2-7|.
AQIGWVGLDGQY
>.|TRBV14|TRBJ2-7|.
ASSTAISFYEQY
>.|TRBV7-9|TRBJ1-2|.
ASSLTRRHGYT
>.|TRBV18|TRBJ2-7|.
ASSGGTEYEQY
>.|TRBV4-1|TRBJ2-3|.
ASSQDFIVRTRDRTDTQY
>.|TRBV5-1|TRBJ1-2|.
ASSLPDGTYGYT
>.|TRBV6-2/TRBV6-3|TRBJ2-7|.
ASSYSEGYEQY
>TRBD1|TRBV29-1|TRBJ1-2|.
SVEGGPAGYGYT
>.|TRBV5-4|TRBJ2-1|.
ASSFRRVQGNEQF
>.|TRBV24-1|TRBJ2-2|.
ATGKGGTGELF
>.|TRBV11-2|TRBJ1-2|once
ASSTGTHYGYT
>TRBD2|TRBV20-1|TRBJ2-5|.
SGGWAGGMEETQY
>.|TRBV20-1|TRBJ2-1|.
SARSGSGEQF
>TRBD1|TRBV10-3|TRBJ1-2|.
AISESLGRGSDGYT
>TRBD2|TRBV10-2|TRBJ2-7|.
ASRSGGRALYEQY
>.|TRBV21-1|TRBJ2-7|.
ASSNYQSSYEQY
>.|TRBV11-2|TRBJ1-1|.
ASSKGGIAF
>TRBD1|TRBV6-7|TRBJ2-2|.
ASSPLSGQDGAGELF
>.|TRBV2|TRBJ2-5|once
AGRGAVGGTQY
>.|TRBV4-1|TRBJ1-1|.
ASSQRTAQINTEAF
>.|TRBV12-3/TRBV12-4|TRBJ1-1|.
ASSPQVTYEAF
>TRBD1|TRBV19|TRBJ1-2|once
ASTGPDRGQDSLGLLT
>TRBD1|TRBV12-3/TRBV12-4|TRBJ1-1|once
ASSTTGGANDAEAF
>.|TRBV4-1|TRBJ1-2|.
ASSQPWDRSDGYT
>.|TRBV12-1|TRBJ2-1|.
ASSFPGQGYIPIPNEQF
>.|TRBV27|TRBJ2-6|.
ATSVYGDRGSGANVLT
>TRBD1|TRBV7-2|TRBJ1-2|.
ASSLRQGARVGGYT
>.|TRBV5-1|TRBJ1-5|.
ASSLEAYSNQPQH
>.|TRBV29-1|TRBJ1-5|.
SVGWGSNQPQH
>.|TRBV18|TRBJ2-1|.
ASSPQASNTYNEQF
>.|TRBV30|TRBJ2-7|few
AWRAGTSTYEQY
>.|TRBV3-1|TRBJ2-1|.
ASSQGNEQF
>.|TRBV5-6|TRBJ2-3|.
ASSWTTDTQY
>TRBD2|TRBV2|TRBJ2-3|.
ASGRGETDTQY
>TRBD2|TRBV12-3/TRBV12-4|TRBJ2-5|.
ASSRFTSGQSAQY